The 4 T cell receptor beta chains below all came from one sample that was sequenced in a study of cytomegalovirus exposure and HLA in healthy donors. PCR amplification relied on 60 Vbeta primers (plus 13 Jbeta primers). Using immunoSEQ multiplex PCR, the repertoire was profiled, and TCRdb retains in-frame clones only, with some absent. The sample carries just over 150,000 clones, 70% to 85% recorded once. The sample taken for sequencing was PBMCs. These receptors all stem from a man between 50 and 59 years old in good health and CMV-seropositive.

The gene calls are TRBV5-8 and TRBJ1-5, with TRBD1 identical over 10 bases. The CDR3 is 16 residues long. V shed 5 bases and J 5 bases; nucleotides not matched to a gene: 10. Germline CDR1 reads SGHTS; CDR2 reads YDEGEE. The CDR3 nucleotides are TGTGCCAGCAGGAAAAGGGGACAGGGGTCCTATCAGCCCCAGCATTTT. It is translated as CASRKRGQGSYQPQHF.

The chain links TRBV4-1 to TRBJ1-5, with D uncertain. V was cut by 1 base and J by 3 bases, with 13 bases left in between. This CDR3 has 16 residues. The germline CDR1 and CDR2 sequences are MGHRA and YSYEKL. The CDR3 protein is CASSQVWAIDNQPQHF. CDR3 nucleotides: TGCGCCAGCAGCCAAGTTTGGGCCATAGACAATCAGCCCCAGCATTTT.

This sequence joins TRBV6-4 and TRBJ2-1, with TRBD2 matching 11 bases. The V segment lost 4 bases and the J segment 5 bases; nucleotides outside the gene matches: 4. The germline CDR1 and CDR2 sequences are MRHNA and SNTAGT. This CDR3 comprises 15 residues. The CDR3 loop is CASSAPTSGDNEQFF. The CDR3 coding sequence is TGTGCCAGCAGTGCCCCGACTAGCGGGGACAATGAGCAGTTCTTC.

This clone is a singleton in its sample. CDR3 region: CASSSGTYNYGYTF. CDR3 coding DNA: TGCGCCAGCAGCTCCGGGACATATAACTATGGCTACACCTTC. The rearrangement uses TRBV5-1 and TRBJ1-2, with D perhaps matching TRBD1 (6 bases). Trimming took off 3 bases at V and 1 base at J, with 10 bases between the two ends. The CDR3 consists of 14 residues. Germline CDR1 and CDR2: SGHRS and YFSETQ.